These 15 T cell receptor beta chains came from one sample sequenced in a study of blood T cell repertoires in COVID-19. Generated by immunoSEQ multiplex PCR, the TCRdb table keeps only in-frame clones and is missing some. The sample consists of approximately 180,000 clones, over 75% of them appearing once. Sequences were obtained from peripheral blood. All receptors derive from a man in his forties or fifties with acute or convalescent COVID-19.

Only one count was recorded for this clone. J is TRBJ2-3 and V is TRBV9; the match to TRBD2 covers 10 bases. CDR3 size: 15 residues. Germline V lookup: CDR1 SGDLS, CDR2 YYNGEE. V lost 1 base and J lost 3; bases outside the gene matches: 2. CDR3 residues: CASSVQAGGTDTQYF. The CDR3 nucleotides are TGTGCCAGCAGCGTACAAGCGGGGGGGACAGATACGCAGTATTTT.

The V call is TRBV6-8, the J call TRBJ2-2; tentative D call: TRBD2 (5 bases). The germline V gene encodes CDR1 MNHGY and CDR2 SAAAGT. Trimming cost V 6 bases and J 0 bases, with 11 bases left between them. The CDR3 is made up of 15 amino acids. The CDR3 reads CASSSGNPNTGELFF. The DNA of the CDR3 is TGTGCCAGCAGCTCGGGGAATCCGAACACCGGGGAGCTGTTTTTT.

The V call is TRBV9, the J call TRBJ2-2, with D maybe TRBD2 (5 bases). V was pared by 3 bases and J by 7 bases, with 13 bases between. The CDR3 is 14 residues long. CDR1 SGDLS and CDR2 YYNGEE come from the germline V gene. CDR3 residues: CASSARGNGGELFF. In nucleotides, the CDR3 is TGTGCCAGCAGCGCCCGAGGGAATGGCGGGGAGCTGTTTTTT.

The V and J genes are TRBV2 and TRBJ2-4; 7 bases are a match to TRBD1. CDR3 size: 13 residues. The germline V gene has CDR1 SNHLY and CDR2 FYNNEI. Germline trimming cut 7 bases from V and 5 bases from J; bases unmatched to any gene: 5. This CDR3 is CASNHRGQNIQYF. In DNA, the CDR3 is TGTGCCAGCAACCACAGGGGACAAAACATTCAGTACTTC.

The CDR3 DNA follows: TGTGCCAGCAGCACCACAGGGACTGGAAACACCATATATTTT. This encodes CASSTTGTGNTIYF. The chain couples TRBV6-5 to TRBJ1-3; the D gene is possibly TRBD1 (6 bases). Germline values: CDR1 MNHEY, CDR2 SVGAGI. Trimming removed 6 bases at V and 2 bases at J, with 11 bases between. CDR3 length equals 14 residues.

This sequence joins TRBV27 and TRBJ1-4, with 12 bases identical to TRBD1. The CDR3 spans 15 residues. Unmatched junction bases numbered 6, after V lost 6 bases and J lost 7 bases. Germline lookup yields CDR1 MNHEY and CDR2 SMNVEV (reference sequence). The CDR3 sequence: CASSFRDRGREKLFF. The CDR3 DNA reads TGTGCCAGCAGCTTCCGGGACAGGGGGCGTGAAAAACTGTTTTTT.

This clone was seen just once. The rearrangement links TRBV3-1 (or the pseudogene TRBV3-2) to TRBJ2-7, with 10 bases matching TRBD1. With 4 bases clipped from V and 3 bases from J, the junction kept 3 bases outside the gene matches. This CDR3 comprises 14 residues. CDR1 is LGHDT and CDR2 is YNNKEL in the germline V gene (reference sequence). The DNA of the CDR3 is TGTGCCAGCAGCCCCGGACAGGGGGGCTACGAGCAGTACGTC. This codes for CASSPGQGGYEQYV.

This chain uses TRBV7-8 with TRBJ2-5, with 7 positions matching TRBD2. This CDR3 comprises 17 residues. The germline gives CDR1 SGHVS, CDR2 FQNEAQ. The junction had 8 bases not matched to a gene; V was cut back by 1 base and J by 0 bases. Here the CDR3 reads CASSLVLAGEHQETQYF. CDR3 coding DNA: TGTGCCAGCAGCTTAGTACTCGCGGGGGAGCACCAAGAGACCCAGTACTTC.

The V call is TRBV7-2, the J call TRBJ2-7, with TRBD2 identical over 8 bases. CDR1 and CDR2 (germline): SGHTA, FQGNSA. The CDR3 is 18 residues long. After removal of 1 base from V and 1 base from J, the junction contained 12 bases not matched to a gene. CDR3 sequence reads: CASSLDVPRTSQSYEQYF. The CDR3, as DNA: TGTGCCAGCAGCTTAGACGTGCCGCGGACTAGCCAGTCCTACGAGCAGTACTTC. The variable domain in full, with the rest retrieved from reference TRBV7-2 and TRBJ2-7, is GAGVSQSPSNKVTEKGKDVELRCDPISGHTALYWYRQSLGQGLEFLIYFQGNSAPDKSGLPSDRFSAERTGGSVSTLTIQRTQQEDSAVYLCASSLDVPRTSQSYEQYFGPGTRLTVT.

V usage is TRBV5-6 and J usage is TRBJ1-2, with a possible D match to TRBD1 (6 bases). The ends were cut back, 3 bases at V and 4 bases at J, with 16 bases in the middle. Germline CDR1 SGHDT, CDR2 YYEEEE. There are 15 residues in the CDR3. This CDR3 reads CASSSEQGFGYGYTF. DNA of the CDR3: TGTGCCAGCAGCTCAGAACAGGGTTTCGGCTATGGCTACACCTTC.

V usage is TRBV27 and J usage is TRBJ1-5, with 9 bases fitting TRBD1. Germline CDR1 reads MNHEY; CDR2 reads SMNVEV (reference sequence). The CDR3 covers 14 residues. Losses at the gene ends were 3 bases for V and 4 bases for J; bases not matched to a gene: 1. The CDR3 region has the DNA TGTGCCAGCAGTTTCGGGACAGGGAATCAGCCCCAGCATTTT. It is translated as CASSFGTGNQPQHF.

The chain combines TRBV30 with TRBJ1-1, with D uncertain. V lost 3 bases and J 8 bases, leaving 16 bases between the germline ends. This CDR3 has 13 amino acids. The germline V gene encodes CDR1 GTSNPN and CDR2 SVGIG (reference sequence). In nucleotides, the CDR3 is TGTGCCTGGAGGATCATTTCCAGACTAGAAGCTTTCTTT. Residues: CAWRIISRLEAFF.

This clone has a single count. V gene TRBV28 combines with J gene TRBJ2-5; TRBD2 matches 13 bases. The CDR3 sequence is 15 residues long. Unmatched junction bases numbered 4, after V lost 6 bases and J lost 3 bases. CDR1 and CDR2 from the germline V gene are MDHEN and SYDVKM. CDR3 sequence (DNA): TGTGCCAGCAGGGAGGGACTAGCGGGGAAAGAGACCCAGTACTTC. Protein sequence: CASREGLAGKETQYF.

The chain is built from TRBV6-1 and TRBJ2-3; 8 bases align to TRBD2. J gave up 3 bases and V 4 bases, and 9 bases lay outside the gene matches. The CDR3 covers 16 residues. Germline V gives CDR1 MNHNS, CDR2 SASEGT. The CDR3 sequence: CASSASRGAGTDTQYF. The CDR3 DNA is TGTGCCAGCAGTGCATCGCGGGGGGCGGGTACAGATACGCAGTATTTT.

V usage is TRBV4-2 and J usage is TRBJ2-1, with 8 bases lining up with TRBD1. This CDR3 spans 14 amino acids. Trimming took 7 bases from V and 9 from J; bases not matched to a gene: 11. Per germline, CDR1 LGHNA and CDR2 YNFKEQ. CDR3 in DNA: TGTGCCAGCAAAGCACAGGGGGAAGTTCGTGAGCAGTTCTTC. Translation: CASKAQGEVREQFF.